This TCR beta chain appears in the sequencing data of a study of shared clonotypes between healthy human individuals. Study-wide results and caveats: Clonotypes which were not shared had lower generation probabilities than clonotypes that all four donors shared.

Concerning this clone itself: Its antigen is unknown.

The CDR3 totals 16 residues. In germline, CDR1 is SGHRS, CDR2 YFSETQ. J was trimmed by 9 bases and V by 4 bases; bases with no gene match: 14. This table comes from immunoSEQ multiplex PCR, and its TCRdb copy is limited to in-frame clones, with some not included. The sample carries about 2 million clones, over 85% recorded once. The receptor was isolated from a man younger than 35 in good health. The chain combines TRBV5-1 with TRBJ2-1; TRBD1 matches 9 bases. The sample was naive CD4+ T cells sorted from blood. The subset denotes: CD45RA+ positively selected. The CDR3 sequence: CASSAEAGQGKGEQFF. CDR3 DNA: TGCGCCAGCAGCGCCGAAGCGGGACAGGGAAAGGGTGAGCAGTTCTTC.